The entry below describes one TCR beta chain. This record comes from a study of glioma-infiltrating T cells after dendritic cell vaccination. Using immunoSEQ multiplex PCR, the repertoire was profiled, and TCRdb retains in-frame clones only, with some absent. This table holds around 87,000 clones, roughly 80% found once. Regarding time point: after dendritic cell vaccination, including at tumor progression/relapse. No glioblastoma patient carried an isocitrate dehydrogenase mutation. The CDR3 loop spans 12 amino acids. The V end was cut by 6 bases, the J end by 9 bases, with 12 bases between. Looked up from germline, CDR1 is MGHDK and CDR2 is SYGVNS.

The receptor was isolated from a human donor with glioblastoma. This sequence joins TRBV25-1 and TRBJ2-1; D gene unclear. Source: blood, taken after dendritic cell vaccination. CDR3 sequence (DNA): TGTGCCAGCAGAAAGGATAGGAGTGAGCAGTTCTTC. As protein: CASRKDRSEQFF.